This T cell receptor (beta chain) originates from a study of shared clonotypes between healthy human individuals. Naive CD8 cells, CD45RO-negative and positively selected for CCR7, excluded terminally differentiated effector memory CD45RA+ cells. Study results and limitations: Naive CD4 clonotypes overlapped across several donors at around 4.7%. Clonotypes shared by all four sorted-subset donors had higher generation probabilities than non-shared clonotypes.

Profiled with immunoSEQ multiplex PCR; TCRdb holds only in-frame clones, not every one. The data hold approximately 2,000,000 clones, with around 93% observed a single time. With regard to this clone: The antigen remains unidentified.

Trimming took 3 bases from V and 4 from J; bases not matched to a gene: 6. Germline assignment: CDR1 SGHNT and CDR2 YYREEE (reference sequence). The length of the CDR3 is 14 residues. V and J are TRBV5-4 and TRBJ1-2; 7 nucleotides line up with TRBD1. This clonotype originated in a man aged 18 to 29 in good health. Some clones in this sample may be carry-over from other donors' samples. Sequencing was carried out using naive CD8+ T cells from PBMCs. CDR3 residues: CASSSQTGPYGYTF. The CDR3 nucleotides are TGTGCCAGCAGCTCCCAGACAGGGCCCTATGGCTACACCTTC.